Presented here are 14 T cell receptor beta chains from one specimen sequenced in a study of blood T cell repertoires in COVID-19. Method: immunoSEQ multiplex PCR; TCRdb's copy keeps in-frame clones and lacks some. The data show about 150,000 clones, 84% seen once. What was sequenced was peripheral blood. These receptors all come from a man aged 30-40 years with COVID-19, enrolled during active disease.

J is TRBJ1-2 and V is TRBV28; 9 bases are shared with TRBD1. The J segment lost 8 bases and the V segment lost 6 bases, leaving 10 bases of the junction unmatched. The CDR3 has 14 amino acids. Germline V gene sequence: CDR1 MDHEN, CDR2 SYDVKM. The CDR3, as DNA: TGTGCCAGCAGGGCTCCGGACAGGGGTCCGGGCTACACCTTC. This codes for CASRAPDRGPGYTF.

This chain connects TRBV18 to TRBJ2-7, with D perhaps TRBD1 (6 bases). The germline gives CDR1 KGHSH, CDR2 LQKENI. CDR3 size: 14 residues. V lost 6 bases to trimming and J lost 5 bases, with 17 bases between them. CDR3 region: CASSRTDRTHEQYF. The CDR3 coding sequence is TGTGCCAGCTCGCGTACCGACAGGACGCACGAGCAGTACTTC.

The chain uses TRBV3-1 (or the pseudogene TRBV3-2) and TRBJ1-2; D remains unclear. CDR3 length equals 15 residues. Germline CDR1 is LGHDT and CDR2 is YNNKEL (reference sequence). V gave up 3 bases and J gave up 4 bases, with 15 bases separating them. CDR3 region: CASSHQATRVYGYTF. CDR3 DNA: TGTGCCAGCAGCCATCAGGCCACGCGTGTCTATGGCTACACCTTC.

The chain uses TRBV7-8 and TRBJ2-3; 7 nucleotides match TRBD1. The ends lost 4 bases at V and 4 bases at J; junction bases unmatched: 11. The germline gives CDR1 SGHVS, CDR2 FQNEAQ. CDR3 length: 16 amino acids. The CDR3 region has the DNA TGTGCCAGCAGCTCCGGGACAGATAAGTTGGCAGATACGCAGTATTTT. This translates into CASSSGTDKLADTQYF.

This chain joins TRBV5-1 and TRBJ2-5; 8 nucleotides align to TRBD1. Germline CDR1 is SGHRS and CDR2 is YFSETQ. The CDR3 is made up of 13 amino acids. After removal of 4 bases from V and 6 bases from J, the junction contained 5 bases not matched to a gene. The CDR3 nucleotides are TGCGCCAGCAGCGAGGGACAGGCTAAGACCCAGTACTTC. This encodes CASSEGQAKTQYF.

The chain uses TRBV19 and TRBJ1-1; 7 positions match TRBD1. The germline CDR1 and CDR2 sequences are LNHDA and SQIVND (reference sequence). CDR3 length: 14 amino acids. J was trimmed by 3 bases and V by 2 bases; bases with no gene match: 3. The CDR3 DNA reads TGTGCCAGTAGTATACGGGACAGCGACACTGAAGCTTTCTTT. Protein sequence: CASSIRDSDTEAFF.

The sample holds one count of this clone. The V call is TRBV24-1, the J call TRBJ2-2, with D unresolved. This CDR3 is built from 12 residues. CDR1 KGHDR and CDR2 SFDVKD come from the germline V gene. V dropped 3 bases and J dropped 7 bases, with 5 bases sitting between them. DNA of the CDR3: TGTGCCACCAGTGATCCCGGCGGGGAGCTGTTTTTT. Translation: CATSDPGGELFF.

This clone showed up just once. V is TRBV15 and J is TRBJ2-7; 11 bases match TRBD1. CDR1 LNHNV and CDR2 YYDKDF come from the germline V gene (reference sequence). V trimming: 8 bases; J trimming: 4 bases; junction bases outside the gene matches: 7. The CDR3 spans 14 residues. CDR3 bases: TGTGCCACCGCTCCGGGACAGGGGGGATACGAGCAGTACTTC. This translates into CATAPGQGGYEQYF.

This chain's CDR3 is CASSPRTGREGRRNTQYF. The CDR3 nucleotides are TGTGCCAGCAGTCCGAGAACTGGGCGGGAGGGCCGTAGGAATACGCAGTATTTT. J is TRBJ2-3 and V is TRBV28; the match to TRBD2 covers 9 bases. From germline, CDR1 is MDHEN and CDR2 SYDVKM. The CDR3 has 18 residues. J lost 7 bases, V lost 5 bases, and 19 bases had no gene match.

This chain joins TRBV7-8 and TRBJ2-3; 9 positions match TRBD1. J gave up 1 base and V 2 bases, and 13 bases lay outside the gene matches. In germline, CDR1 is SGHVS, CDR2 FQNEAQ. There are 19 residues in the CDR3. The CDR3 DNA sequence: TGTGCCAGCAGCTTATCTGGGACAGGGCAAATAATCGGCACAGATACGCAGTATTTT. Encoded protein: CASSLSGTGQIIGTDTQYF.

The V gene is TRBV2, the J gene TRBJ1-2; TRBD1 aligns across 7 bases. From germline, CDR1 is SNHLY and CDR2 FYNNEI. V lost 11 bases to trimming and J lost 1 base; unmatched junction nucleotides: 10. The CDR3 is 14 residues long. DNA for the CDR3: TGTGCCTTCGTTGACAGGGATTTTAACTATGGCTACACCTTC. Its protein is CAFVDRDFNYGYTF.

In nucleotides, the CDR3 is TGTGCCAGCAGGTCGGCAGGGGAAACCGAAAAACTGTTTTTT. This encodes CASRSAGETEKLFF. This chain connects TRBV28 to TRBJ1-4; tentative D call: TRBD1 (6 bases). CDR3 length: 14 residues. V lost 6 bases and J 8 bases, leaving 16 bases between the germline ends. In germline, CDR1 is MDHEN, CDR2 SYDVKM.

V gene TRBV24-1 combines with J gene TRBJ2-2, with TRBD1 identical over 11 bases. Losses at the gene ends were 2 bases for V and 6 bases for J; bases not matched to a gene: 4. Germline V gives CDR1 KGHDR, CDR2 SFDVKD. This CDR3 has 16 residues. The CDR3 sequence is CATSDSGQGASGELFF. DNA of the CDR3: TGTGCCACCAGTGATTCTGGACAGGGGGCATCCGGGGAGCTGTTTTTT.

The rearrangement links TRBV24-1 to TRBJ2-2; TRBD1 matches at 7 bases. Germline CDR1 reads KGHDR; CDR2 reads SFDVKD. The V and J ends lost 4 bases and 6 bases, in that order; junction bases with no gene match: 7. This CDR3 is 15 amino acids long. In DNA, the CDR3 is TGTGCCACCAGTGAGACGACAGGGAGCCCCGGGGAGCTGTTTTTT. Translating it yields CATSETTGSPGELFF.